This TCR beta chain was recorded in a study of metastatic and nonmetastatic thyroid tumors. Study context: Repertoires were compared across blood and tumor or nodule tissue from malignant and benign thyroid patients. General study results and limits: A significant increase in TCR beta diversity was reportedly seen in malignant thyroid tumors relative to benign nodules, in blood and tumor.

In the original workflow: Built for papillary thyroid cancer, a distant-metastasis classifier drew on CDR3 differences across clinicopathological groups. With MiXCR, TCRdb called clones anew from the PCR reads. TCRdb's processing, not the authors' own work, is the source of the V and J calls. The profile covers fewer than 40,000 clones, with 33% appearing a single time and 15% to 20% taken by the ten largest. None of the patients had undergone any treatment ahead of thyroid surgery. The germline V and J ends were trimmed by 3 bases and 5 bases, with 13 bases remaining between them. This CDR3 region has 13 residues. The germline gives CDR1 DFQATT, CDR2 SNEGSKA (reference sequence). As regards this clone: The antigen is unknown.

This chain links TRBV20-1 with TRBJ1-2; perhaps TRBD1 as D (6 bases). Sequenced material: tumor tissue. The sequence was obtained from a female donor with papillary thyroid cancer or a benign thyroid nodule (not recorded which). Some clones in this sample may be carry-over from other donors' samples. Here the CDR3 DNA reads TGCAGTGCTAGTGGCGACAGGCTTTATGGCTACACCTTC. Its translation is CSASGDRLYGYTF.